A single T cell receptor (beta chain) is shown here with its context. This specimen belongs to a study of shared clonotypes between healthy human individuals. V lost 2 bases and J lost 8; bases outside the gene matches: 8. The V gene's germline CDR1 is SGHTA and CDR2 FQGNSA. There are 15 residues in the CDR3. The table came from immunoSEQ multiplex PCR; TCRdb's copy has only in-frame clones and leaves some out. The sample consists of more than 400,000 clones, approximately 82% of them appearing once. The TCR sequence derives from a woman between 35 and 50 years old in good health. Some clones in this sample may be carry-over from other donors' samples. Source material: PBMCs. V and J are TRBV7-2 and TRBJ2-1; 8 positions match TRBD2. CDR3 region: CASSLLAGGFDEQFF. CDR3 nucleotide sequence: TGTGCCAGCAGCTTATTGGCGGGGGGCTTTGATGAGCAGTTCTTC.